Listed here is a single TCR beta chain. A junction boundary mismatches the germline segment, possibly from a read error. The CDR3 extends over 15 amino acids. Germline V CDR1 and CDR2: SGHTA, FQGNSA. In the original analysis: The study took CDR3 differences across clinicopathological groups and made a distant-metastasis classifier for papillary thyroid cancer from them. Through MiXCR, TCRdb re-clonotyped the PCR reads. TCRdb's processing, not the authors', yielded these V and J calls. This sample yields approximately 58,000 clones, of which 20% to 25% are seen a single time; 4% belongs to the top ten. This entry comes from a study of metastatic and nonmetastatic thyroid tumors. About the study: Both malignant and benign thyroid patients supplied peripheral blood and tumor or nodule tissue samples, across which the repertoires of these patients were then compared.

No treatment had been given to any patient before thyroid surgery. The sample comprised blood. The chain joins TRBV7-2 to TRBJ2-7, with a weak D call TRBD1 (6 bases). This TCR was recovered from a female donor with papillary thyroid cancer or a benign thyroid nodule (not recorded which). Some clones in this sample may be carry-over from other donors' samples. The CDR3 region is CASSPQVNRAYEHYF. CDR3 nucleotides: TGTGCCAGCAGCCCCCAGGTGAACAGGGCGTACGAGCATTACTTC. Full variable domain (missing parts from reference TRBV7-2 and TRBJ2-7): GAGVSQSPSNKVTEKGKDVELRCDPISGHTALYWYRQSLGQGLEFLIYFQGNSAPDKSGLPSDRFSAERTGGSVSTLTIQRTQQEDSAVYLCASSPQVNRAYEHYFGPGTRLTVT.